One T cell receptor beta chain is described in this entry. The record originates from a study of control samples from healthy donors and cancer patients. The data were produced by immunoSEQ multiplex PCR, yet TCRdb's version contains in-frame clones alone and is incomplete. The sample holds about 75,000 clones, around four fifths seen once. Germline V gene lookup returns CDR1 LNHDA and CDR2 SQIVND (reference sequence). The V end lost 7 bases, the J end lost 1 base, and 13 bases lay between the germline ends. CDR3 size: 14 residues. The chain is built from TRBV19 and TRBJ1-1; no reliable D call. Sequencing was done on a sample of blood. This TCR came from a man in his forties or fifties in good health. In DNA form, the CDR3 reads TGTGCCAGTAATCCCGAGGGCTCGAACACTGAAGCTTTCTTT. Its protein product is CASNPEGSNTEAFF.